This T cell receptor beta chain was sequenced during a study of regulatory T cells in long-lasting Graves disease. V lost 6 bases and J lost 0, with 18 bases in between. CDR3 size: 17 residues. Library construction for TCR beta used iRepertoire HTBI primers and Arm-PCR of CDR3 regions. TCRdb used MiXCR to reprocess the multiplex PCR reads, holding one entry per CDR3 protein. Among 400,000 to 500,000 distinct CDR3 sequences listed, approximately 14% were seen once. This clonotype occurred many times. Time point noted: newly diagnosed GD, antithyroid drugs for less than 3 months. Researchers made the TCR library from RNA that was extracted from PBMCs. The data also belong to a second study, concerning T cells in Graves' hyperthyroidism and ophthalmopathy.

This chain uses TRBV12-3 or TRBV12-4 with TRBJ1-3, with D possibly being TRBD1 (5 bases). The sample was peripheral blood mononuclear cells (PBMCs), taken at new diagnosis, from a patient treated with antithyroid drugs. The TCR sequence derives from a woman aged 45-60 years with Graves disease. The CDR3 DNA follows: TGTGCCAGCAGCCCTTCTCCCCTACAGGTCTCTGGAAACACCATATATTTT. Protein: CASSPSPLQVSGNTIYF.